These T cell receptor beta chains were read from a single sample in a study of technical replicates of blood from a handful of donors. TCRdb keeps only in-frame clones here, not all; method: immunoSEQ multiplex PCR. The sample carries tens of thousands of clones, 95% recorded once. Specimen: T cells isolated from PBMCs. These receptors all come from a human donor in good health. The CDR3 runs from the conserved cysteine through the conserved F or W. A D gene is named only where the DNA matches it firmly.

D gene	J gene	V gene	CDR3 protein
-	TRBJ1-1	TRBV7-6	CASSSGRGRNTEAFF
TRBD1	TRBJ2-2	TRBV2	CAIGAGQGKTGELFF
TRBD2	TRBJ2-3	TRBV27	CASTGGRATDTQYF
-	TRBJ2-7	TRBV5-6	CASSSRLAEQYF
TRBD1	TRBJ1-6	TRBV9	CASSSRGTTSNSPLHF
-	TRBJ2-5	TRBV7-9	CASSFGRGLIIQETQYF
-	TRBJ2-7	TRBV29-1	CSVREDTYEQYF
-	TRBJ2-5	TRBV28	CASSWAVQETQYF
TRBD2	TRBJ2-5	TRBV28	CASSGTLGLAGVGETQYF
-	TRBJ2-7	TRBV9	CASSSGRLYEQYF
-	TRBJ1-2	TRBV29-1	CSVEDWGYTF
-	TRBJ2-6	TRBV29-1	CSASQIVRGSGANVLTF
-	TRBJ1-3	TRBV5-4	CASSPGYSGNTIYF
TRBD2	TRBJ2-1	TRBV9	CASSPGGSSYNEQFF
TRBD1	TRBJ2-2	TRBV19	CAVRGDREGGELFF
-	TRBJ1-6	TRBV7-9	CASSPPTGSRSPLHF
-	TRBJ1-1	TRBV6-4	CASRNTPTETEAFF
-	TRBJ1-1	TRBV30	CAWSRRTEAFF
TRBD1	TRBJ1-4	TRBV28	CASRFARAGTGWEKLFF
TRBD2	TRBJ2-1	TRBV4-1	CASSQVGPTSGRRNEQFF
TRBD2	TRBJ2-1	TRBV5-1	CASSPTSGGYNEQFF
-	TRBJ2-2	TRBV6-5	CASSRTVNTGELFF
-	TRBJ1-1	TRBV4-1	CASSLLRVGNTEAFF
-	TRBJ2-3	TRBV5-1	CASHPWGPDTQYF
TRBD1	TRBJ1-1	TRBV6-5	CASSLGQGDWNTEAFF
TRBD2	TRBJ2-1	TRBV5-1	CASNLGLAGPGYYNEQFF
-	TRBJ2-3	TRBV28	CASRDGTDTQYF
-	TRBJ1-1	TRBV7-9	CASSLLGLAEAFF
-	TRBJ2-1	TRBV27	CASSLAGLSYNEQFF
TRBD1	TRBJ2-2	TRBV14	CASSLTGGSVTGELFF
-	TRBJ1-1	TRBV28	CASSFTVMNTEAFF
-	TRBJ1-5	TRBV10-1	CASSESSGSTQHF
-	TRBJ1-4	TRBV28	CATFGEEKLFF
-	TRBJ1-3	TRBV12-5	CASGLASAGFSGNTIYF
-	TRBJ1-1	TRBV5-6	CASSGTGAKAFF
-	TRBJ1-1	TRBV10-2	CASSESYRMEAFF
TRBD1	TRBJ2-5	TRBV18	CASLHGTGMIGETQYF
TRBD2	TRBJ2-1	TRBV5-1	CASSLSGTAWNEQFF
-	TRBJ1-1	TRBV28	CASSSPYRATEAFF
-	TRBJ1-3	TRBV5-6	CASSLWGDNSGNTIYF
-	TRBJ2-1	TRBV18	CASSPPLAEASYNEQFF
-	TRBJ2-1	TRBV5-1	CASSLGYPPNEQFF
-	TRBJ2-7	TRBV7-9	CASSLEDNYEQYF
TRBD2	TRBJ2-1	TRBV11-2	CASSLEAGGYNEQFF
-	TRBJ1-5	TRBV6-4	CASSAGVPQHF
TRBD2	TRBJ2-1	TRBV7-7	CASSPGLGGNEQFF
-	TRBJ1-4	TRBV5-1	CASSLGLTNEKLFF
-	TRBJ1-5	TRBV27	CASSRGGSNQPQHF
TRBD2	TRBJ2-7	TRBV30	CAWSVGGTYEQYF
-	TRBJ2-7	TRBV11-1	CASSLVAGDTYEQYF
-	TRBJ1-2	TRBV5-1	CASFGPGNGYTF
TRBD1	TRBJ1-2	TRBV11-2	CASSPVGSRQGRANYGYTF
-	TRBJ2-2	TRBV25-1	CASTLAGNTGELFF
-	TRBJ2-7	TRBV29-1	CSVRGSDYEQYF
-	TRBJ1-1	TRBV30	CALQGGTEAFF
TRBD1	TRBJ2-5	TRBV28	CASSFYDREETQYF
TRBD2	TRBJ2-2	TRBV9	CASSGRGGAGELFF
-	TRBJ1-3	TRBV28	CASMQGGSGNTIYF